This entry features one T cell receptor beta chain sequence. Its antigen is still unknown. The V gene's germline CDR1 is SGHVS and CDR2 FNYEAQ. The CDR3 is made up of 15 amino acids. V lost 3 bases and J lost 7; bases outside the gene matches: 9. Under 3 months in duration, the ophthalmopathy in affected donors had moderate-to-severe activity, CAS ≥3 and NOSPECS ≥4. Serum thyroxine and TRAb, along with clinical symptoms, thyroid ultrasound and orbital computed tomography, were what diagnosis relied on. This sample is drawn from a study of Graves' ophthalmopathy and Graves' hyperthyroidism. Findings and caveats of the study: The model forecast ophthalmopathy progression, reaching under 71% sensitivity and about 72% specificity. Blood shared most expanded thyroid clonotypes above 0.001 frequency.

RNA served as the template for amplifying TCR beta CDR3 regions. In the first round, RT-PCR was carried out with HTBI primers, and a multiplex PCR formed the second round. TCRdb analysed the multiplex PCR reads with MiXCR anew, one entry per CDR3 protein. Of some 750,000 distinct CDR3 sequences in the sample, 40% were seen once. This clonotype was obtained from an adult man with Graves' ophthalmopathy. Sequencing was carried out using peripheral blood. The rearrangement joins TRBV7-6 to TRBJ2-7; 10 nucleotides agree with TRBD2. The CDR3 nucleotides are TGTGCCAGCAGCTTTGAGAGCGGGGGGGCTTATGAGCAGTACTTC. Amino acids: CASSFESGGAYEQYF.